What follows are 17 T cell receptor beta chains derived from one specimen sequenced in a study of T cell changes during pregnancy in multiple sclerosis. Sequencing was performed with immunoSEQ multiplex PCR; in TCRdb, only in-frame clones are kept and a portion is missing. The sample consists of 50,000 to 65,000 clones, roughly 90% of them appearing once. The specimen was peripheral blood, collected in the first trimester of pregnancy. The receptors here all came from a female donor with multiple sclerosis, enrolled in a pregnancy study.

This rearrangement joins TRBV5-1 to TRBJ2-2; 9 bases are shared with TRBD2. V lost 4 bases, J lost 1 base, and 5 bases stayed unmatched. Germline V CDR1 and CDR2: SGHRS, YFSETQ. The CDR3 consists of 16 residues. DNA for the CDR3: TGCGCCAGCAGCGGGGATAGCGGGAGGAACACCGGGGAGCTGTTTTTT. It encodes CASSGDSGRNTGELFF.

This sequence joins TRBV7-2 and TRBJ1-1; 7 nucleotides line up with TRBD1. Germline V gives CDR1 SGHTA, CDR2 FQGNSA. The CDR3 is 15 amino acids. After removal of 5 bases from V and 0 bases from J, the junction contained 6 bases not matched to a gene. CDR3 protein: CASSLRQGMNTEAFF. In DNA, the CDR3 is TGTGCCAGCAGCCTAAGACAGGGTATGAACACTGAAGCTTTCTTT.

The chain uses TRBV6-5 and TRBJ1-4; possibly TRBD1 for D (5 bases). There are 12 residues in the CDR3. Trimming left V 4 bases short and J 8 bases short, with 8 bases between. Germline V gene sequence: CDR1 MNHEY, CDR2 SVGAGI. CDR3 loop: CASSSTEEKLFF. The CDR3 DNA reads TGTGCCAGCAGTTCGACAGAGGAAAAACTGTTTTTT.

The V call is TRBV11-2, the J call TRBJ2-7; TRBD1 matches 8 bases. The V gene end was trimmed by 1 base and the J gene end by 5 bases; junction bases not matched to a gene: 7. CDR3 length equals 15 residues. The germline V gene has CDR1 SGHAT and CDR2 FQNNGV. CDR3 sequence: CASSLVLDRVHEQYF. The CDR3 DNA reads TGTGCCAGCAGCTTAGTTTTGGACAGGGTCCACGAGCAGTACTTC.

The table lists this clone with a count of one. V gene TRBV10-3 combines with J gene TRBJ1-2; 9 bases agree with TRBD1. The CDR3 runs to 17 residues. From germline, CDR1 is ENHRY and CDR2 SYGVKD. The trim removed 5 bases at V and 4 bases at J, leaving 14 bases unmatched. CDR3 residues: CAISITGGQDFSYGYTF. The CDR3 nucleotides read TGTGCCATCAGTATCACAGGGGGCCAAGACTTTAGCTATGGCTACACCTTC.

The J gene is TRBJ1-1, the V gene TRBV5-1, with D possibly TRBD1 on 6 matching bases. Looked up from germline, CDR1 is SGHRS and CDR2 is YFSETQ. V was pared by 0 bases and J by 4 bases, with 13 bases between. The CDR3 covers 15 residues. The CDR3 sequence is CASSLGGGSVTEAFF. The CDR3 DNA follows: TGCGCCAGCAGCTTGGGAGGGGGTTCGGTCACTGAAGCTTTCTTT.

This sequence joins TRBV19 and TRBJ2-7; TRBD1 aligns across 8 bases. With V trimmed by 4 bases and J by 6 bases, 2 bases remained unmatched. The CDR3 has 12 amino acids. Germline CDR1 reads LNHDA; CDR2 reads SQIVND (reference sequence). CDR3 nucleotide sequence: TGTGCCAGTAGTAAGACAGGGGTCGAGCAGTACTTC. Protein product: CASSKTGVEQYF. The full variable domain, with the rest looked up from reference TRBV19 and TRBJ2-7, is DGGITQSPKYLFRKEGQNVTLSCEQNLNHDAMYWYRQDPGQGLRLIYYSQIVNDFQKGDIAEGYSVSREKKESFPLTVTSAQKNPTAFYLCASSKTGVEQYFGPGTRLTVT.

This sequence joins TRBV27 and TRBJ2-7; a weak D match, TRBD1 (5 bases). The CDR3 totals 15 residues. Trimming removed 5 bases from V and 0 bases from J, with 14 bases in between. CDR1 and CDR2 (germline): MNHEY, SMNVEV (reference sequence). CDR3 sequence reads: CASSPLTEYSYEQYF. Here the CDR3 DNA reads TGTGCCAGCAGTCCGCTGACAGAGTACTCCTACGAGCAGTACTTC.

The chain combines TRBV20-1 with TRBJ2-1, with D unresolved. The CDR3 totals 10 residues. Per germline, CDR1 DFQATT and CDR2 SNEGSKA (reference sequence). Trimming shortened V by 3 bases and J by 9 bases, and 6 bases separated the two germline ends. The CDR3 DNA follows: TGCAGTGCTAGGGCGGCTGAGCAGTTCTTC. It translates to CSARAAEQFF.

The chain employs TRBV18 and TRBJ1-4, with TRBD1 matching over 9 bases. Looked up from germline, CDR1 is KGHSH and CDR2 is LQKENI. Germline trimming cut 3 bases from V and 8 bases from J; bases unmatched to any gene: 4. This CDR3 spans 14 amino acids. The CDR3 bases are TGTGCCAGCTCACCGACAGGGGGGGACGAAAAACTGTTTTTT. Translating it yields CASSPTGGDEKLFF.

This clone came up once. This chain joins TRBV27 and TRBJ1-1; D gene ambiguous. The length of the CDR3 is 16 residues. Germline assignment: CDR1 MNHEY and CDR2 SMNVEV (reference sequence). Between the trimmed V and J ends, which lost 1 base and 1 base, there was a span of 13 bases. The CDR3 loop is CASSLWSGTPNTEAFF. The CDR3 coding sequence is TGTGCCAGCAGTTTATGGTCAGGTACACCGAACACTGAAGCTTTCTTT.

This chain links TRBV28 with TRBJ1-4, with D maybe TRBD1 (5 bases). This CDR3 has 14 residues. V gave up 4 bases and J gave up 6 bases, with 12 bases separating them. Germline V lookup: CDR1 MDHEN, CDR2 SYDVKM. DNA of the CDR3: TGTGCCAGCAGTTCTTACCCGGGGGATGAAAAACTGTTTTTT. Translation: CASSSYPGDEKLFF.

This clone came up a few times. The genes are TRBV28 and TRBJ1-4; maybe TRBD1 (6 bases). Germline V gene data show CDR1 as MDHEN and CDR2 as SYDVKM. Trimming left V 3 bases short and J 4 bases short, with 12 bases between. The CDR3 length is 15 residues. The CDR3 sequence is CASSLWDTGNEKLFF. In DNA, the CDR3 is TGTGCCAGCAGTTTGTGGGACACCGGTAATGAAAAACTGTTTTTT.

The J gene is TRBJ2-1, the V gene TRBV5-1; 9 bases map to TRBD2. This CDR3 is built from 15 residues. J lost 7 bases, V lost 1 base, and 6 bases had no gene match. Looked up from germline, CDR1 is SGHRS and CDR2 is YFSETQ. CDR3 DNA sequence: TGCGCCAGCAGCTTGCAGGCTAGCGGGGCAAATGAGCAGTTCTTC. This sequence encodes CASSLQASGANEQFF.

The J gene is TRBJ1-1, the V gene TRBV7-9, with a possible D match to TRBD1 (5 bases). Germline CDR1 and CDR2: SEHNR and FQNEAQ (reference sequence). The CDR3 loop spans 13 amino acids. V dropped 5 bases and J dropped 3 bases, with 10 bases sitting between them. CDR3 sequence: CASSIREDTEAFF. CDR3 DNA: TGTGCCAGCAGCATCAGGGAAGACACTGAAGCTTTCTTT.

This clone occurred once. The chain joins TRBV18 to TRBJ2-1, with 10 nucleotides matching TRBD2. Per germline, CDR1 KGHSH and CDR2 LQKENI. V lost 3 bases to trimming and J lost 7 bases; unmatched junction nucleotides: 6. This CDR3 has 15 residues. CDR3 amino acids: CASSPPGLAPNEQFF. The CDR3, as DNA: TGTGCCAGCTCACCCCCGGGACTAGCGCCTAATGAGCAGTTCTTC. Full variable domain (outside the CDR3, taken from reference TRBV18 and TRBJ2-1): NAGVMQNPRHLVRRRGQEARLRCSPMKGHSHVYWYRQLPEEGLKFMVYLQKENIIDESGMPKERFSAEFPKEGPSILRIQQVVRGDSAAYFCASSPPGLAPNEQFFGPGTRLTVL.

The chain employs TRBV5-4 and TRBJ2-7; perhaps TRBD2 as D (6 bases). V gave up 2 bases and J gave up 0 bases, with 12 bases separating them. In germline, CDR1 is SGHNT, CDR2 YYREEE (reference sequence). The CDR3 consists of 15 residues. In nucleotides, the CDR3 is TGTGCCAGCAGCTTCCCGGGACTGATCTCCTACGAGCAGTACTTC. It translates to CASSFPGLISYEQYF.